The clone carrying this TCR beta chain was recorded a few times. Its antigen is still unknown. This entry comes from a study of CD8 T cells in ankylosing spondylitis. Libraries for TCR beta were made by quantitative 5'-RACE with molecular barcodes. TCRdb independently ran MiXCR on the 5' RACE reads; one entry per CDR3 protein. The sample has 300,000 to 400,000 distinct CDR3 sequences, about 20% seen once. Findings and limits, study-wide: The study identified a TCR beta motif of roughly eight highly homologous variants that appeared characteristic of ankylosing spondylitis blood. Earlier reports found some motif variants in synovial fluid and blood in reactive arthritis.

J was trimmed by 7 bases and V by 6 bases; bases with no gene match: 11. Per germline, CDR1 SQVTM and CDR2 ANQGSEA. The CDR3 consists of 13 residues. The sequenced sample consisted of blood, either unsorted or a sorted T cell fraction (not recorded which). This rearrangement joins TRBV29-1 to TRBJ2-7, with 8 positions matching TRBD1. The sequence was collected from a male donor with ankylosing spondylitis or in good health (not recorded which). CDR3 sequence (DNA): TGCAGCGTCATCACCCAGGGGGCGGATGAGCAGTACTTC. Amino acids: CSVITQGADEQYF.